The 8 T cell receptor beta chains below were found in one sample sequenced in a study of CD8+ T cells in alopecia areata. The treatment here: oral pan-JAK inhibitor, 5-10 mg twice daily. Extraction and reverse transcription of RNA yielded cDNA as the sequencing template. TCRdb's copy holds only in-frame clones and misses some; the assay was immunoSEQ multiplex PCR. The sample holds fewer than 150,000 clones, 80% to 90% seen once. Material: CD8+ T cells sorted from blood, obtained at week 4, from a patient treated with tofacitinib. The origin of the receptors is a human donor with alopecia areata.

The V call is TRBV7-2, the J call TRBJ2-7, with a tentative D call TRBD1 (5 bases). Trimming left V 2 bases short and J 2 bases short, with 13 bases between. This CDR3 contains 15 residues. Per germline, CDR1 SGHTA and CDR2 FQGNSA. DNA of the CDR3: TGTGCCAGCAGCTTATATCAGGGCGCAACCTACGAGCAGTACTTC. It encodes CASSLYQGATYEQYF.

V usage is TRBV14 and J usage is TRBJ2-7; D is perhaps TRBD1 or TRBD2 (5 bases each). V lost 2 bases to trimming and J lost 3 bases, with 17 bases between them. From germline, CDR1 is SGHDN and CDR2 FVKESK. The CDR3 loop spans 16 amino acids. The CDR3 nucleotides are TGTGCCAGCAGCCAACTTTTTGGGACCACTCGCTACGAGCAGTACTTC. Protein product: CASSQLFGTTRYEQYF.

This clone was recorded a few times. The CDR3 DNA reads TGTGCCAGCAGCTTGGAGGGTTATAATTCACCCCTCCACTTT. This codes for CASSLEGYNSPLHF. The chain is built from TRBV5-4 and TRBJ1-6; unclear D gene. Trimming shortened V by 0 bases and J by 4 bases, and 5 bases separated the two germline ends. Germline CDR1 SGHNT, CDR2 YYREEE (reference sequence). The CDR3 extends over 14 amino acids.

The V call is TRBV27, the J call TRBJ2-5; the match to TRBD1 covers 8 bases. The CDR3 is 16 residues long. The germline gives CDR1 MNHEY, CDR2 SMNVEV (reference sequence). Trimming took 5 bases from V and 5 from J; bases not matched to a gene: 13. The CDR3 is CASSLLGQGLGETQYF. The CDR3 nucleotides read TGTGCCAGCAGTCTACTAGGACAGGGATTAGGGGAGACCCAGTACTTC.

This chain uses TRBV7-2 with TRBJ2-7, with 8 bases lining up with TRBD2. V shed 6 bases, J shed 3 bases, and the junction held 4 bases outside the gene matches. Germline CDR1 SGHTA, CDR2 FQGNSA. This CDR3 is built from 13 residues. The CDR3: CASRRGADYEQYF. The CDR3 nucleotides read TGTGCCAGCAGGCGGGGGGCCGACTACGAGCAGTACTTC.

The CDR3 reads CASQRGASTDTQYF. The CDR3 bases are TGCGCCAGCCAGCGGGGGGCTAGCACAGATACGCAGTATTTT. The rearrangement uses TRBV4-1 and TRBJ2-3; 9 nucleotides agree with TRBD2. The V gene end was trimmed by 8 bases and the J gene end by 0 bases; junction bases not matched to a gene: 3. In germline, CDR1 is MGHRA, CDR2 YSYEKL. The CDR3 loop spans 14 amino acids.

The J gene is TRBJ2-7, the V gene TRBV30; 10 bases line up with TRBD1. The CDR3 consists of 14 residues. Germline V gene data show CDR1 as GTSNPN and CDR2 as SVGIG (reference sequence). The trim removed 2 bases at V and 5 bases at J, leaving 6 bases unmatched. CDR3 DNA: TGTGCCTGGAGTCAGGACAGGGGGTGGGACGAGCAGTACTTC. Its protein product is CAWSQDRGWDEQYF.

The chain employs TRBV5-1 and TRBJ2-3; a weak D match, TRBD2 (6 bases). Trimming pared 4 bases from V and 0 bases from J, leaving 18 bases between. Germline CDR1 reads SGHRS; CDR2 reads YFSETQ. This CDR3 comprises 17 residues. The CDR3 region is CASSGPRPAGSTDTQYF. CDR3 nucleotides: TGCGCCAGCAGCGGCCCCCGGCCGGCGGGGAGCACAGATACGCAGTATTTT.